This TCR beta chain was obtained from a study of early T cells in non-severe SARS-CoV-2 infection (dated by TCRdb to the early 2020s). As for the study more broadly: Because TCR sequencing relied on bulk RNA taken from unsorted whole blood, pairing of alpha and beta chains was not possible. The paper's findings and limits, for the study overall: VDJdb matching was skewed toward anti-spike CD8 responses, so virus-specific expansions were likely underestimated and private and CD4 specificities were missed.

Set within a cohort of healthcare workers in London, UK, this nested case-control study involved weekly PCR testing of nasopharyngeal swabs along with blood sampling. Healthcare workers were recruited between 23 and 31 March 2020, during the week of the UK lockdown, and were followed weekly for up to roughly 16 weeks. Libraries were built with 5' RACE. TCRdb shows the sequencer as NextSeq 500. Unique molecular identifiers were attached to individual cDNA molecules in the TCR library protocol so that sequencing error and PCR bias could be corrected. Sequencing covered both TCR alpha and beta chains, and within each sample the abundances of alpha and beta sequences were tightly co-correlated. The study's processing was this. Decombinator V4 was used to annotate the V gene, J gene and CDR3 of the TCR sequences. TCRs were defined as expanded if a significant change between any two time points was detected under a Poisson model with p below 0.0001. TCR abundances were normalised to the total number of TCRs sequenced in each sample and reported as counts per million. VDJdb, accessed 1 November 2021, was searched for CMV, EBV and SARS-CoV-2 annotated TCRs, excluding TCRs annotated for multiple antigens. The raw public reads went through TCRdb reprocessing: fastp at Q25, MiXCR clone calling, in-frame beta chains kept. Each CDR3 protein appears once, grouped with its most common genes and DNA. TCRdb assigned the V and J calls; the authors' analysis was not used. This sample gives 20,000 to 25,000 distinct CDR3 sequences in total; roughly 5.3% of them show up just once. The leading ten clones occupy about 3.9% of the sample.

This clonotype was counted many times. Its recognized antigen is unknown. Qualities for individual bases were not recorded, and no much larger clone is one base off. This clonotype originated in an adult who was a healthcare worker with PCR-confirmed SARS-CoV-2 infection or an uninfected control (not recorded which). Input material: whole blood.

CDR3 reads: CASNLESSYNSPLHF. The base sequence is TGTGCCAGCAATCTGGAGAGCTCCTATAATTCACCCCTCCACTTT. The chain employs TRBV2 and TRBJ1-6, with the D gene not clear enough to name. CDR1 and CDR2 are read off the germline V gene as SNHLY and FYNNEI. V and J lose 7 bases and 0 bases, and a span of 10 bases separates them. Its CDR3 holds 15 amino acids, cysteine through phenylalanine. Only the CDR3 DNA is retained, 45 bases long and in frame from the first base.